This TCR beta chain was observed in a study of memory CD4+ T cells and cytomegalovirus serostatus. Sequencing used immunoSEQ multiplex PCR; TCRdb keeps in-frame clones, though not all of them. The sample has roughly 86,000 clones, about four fifths seen once; the top ten hold 3.6%. Single viable CD3+CD4+CD8-CD45RO+ cells were sorted as the memory CD4+ T cells. This TCR came from an adult in good health and CMV-seropositive. Sequencing was done on a sample of memory CD4+ T cells from blood.

The CDR3 reads CASSPLGFEQFF. The CDR3 DNA reads as TGTGCCAGCAGTCCATTGGGGTTTGAGCAGTTCTTC. This chain connects TRBV2 to TRBJ2-1; D is unclear. Germline V CDR1 and CDR2: SNHLY, FYNNEI. Trimming left V 5 bases short and J 9 bases short, with 11 bases between. There are 12 residues in the CDR3. The full variable domain, completed using reference TRBV2 and TRBJ2-1, is EPEVTQTPSHQVTQMGQEVILRCVPISNHLYFYWYRQILGQKVEFLVSFYNNEISEKSEIFDDQFSVERPDGSNFTLKIRSTKLEDSAMYFCASSPLGFEQFFGPGTRLTVL.